A single sample is the source of the 32 T cell receptor beta chains below, sequenced in a study of molecular identifiers for immune sequencing clone quantification. TCRdb recomputed calls from the PCR reads with MiXCR, one row per CDR3 protein. Of about 640,000 distinct CDR3 sequences in the sample, just under 20% were seen once. What was sequenced was naive CD8+ T cells from blood, with Jurkat cell RNA spiked in. Subset of the sample: FACS-sorted CD8+CD4-CCR7+CD45RA+ naive T cells. These receptors all come from a human donor in good health. Some libraries in this study had Jurkat cell RNA spiked in.

This clonotype was seen many times. In nucleotides, the CDR3 is TGTGCCAGCAGCTACTGGACAGGGGGATTTAACACTGAAGCTTTCTTT. Encoded protein: CASSYWTGGFNTEAFF. The chain combines TRBV7-9 with TRBJ1-1, with 10 bases matching TRBD1. Unmatched junction bases numbered 7, after V lost 4 bases and J lost 2 bases. The CDR3 length is 16 residues. CDR1 is SEHNR, CDR2 FQNEAQ, per germline (reference sequence).

At least ten counts were recorded for this clonotype. The V call is TRBV2, the J call TRBJ1-1; D is undetermined. The CDR3 covers 12 residues. Germline values: CDR1 SNHLY, CDR2 FYNNEI. V was shortened by 7 bases and J by 4 bases, with 10 bases between the two germline ends. The CDR3 sequence: CASKEGGTEAFF. In DNA, the CDR3 is TGTGCCAGCAAGGAGGGAGGCACTGAAGCTTTCTTT. The full variable domain, with the rest looked up from reference TRBV2 and TRBJ1-1, is EPEVTQTPSHQVTQMGQEVILRCVPISNHLYFYWYRQILGQKVEFLVSFYNNEISEKSEIFDDQFSVERPDGSNFTLKIRSTKLEDSAMYFCASKEGGTEAFFGQGTRLTVV.

The V call is TRBV30, the J call TRBJ2-2; D is uncertain. This CDR3 region has 13 residues. Germline values: CDR1 GTSNPN, CDR2 SVGIG (reference sequence). V was trimmed by 5 bases and J by 7 bases, leaving 14 bases between them. The CDR3 DNA reads TGTGCCTGGGATCGCGGAGCAGGCGGGGAGCTGTTTTTT. Protein product: CAWDRGAGGELFF.

In this sample, this clonotype turned up a few times. V usage is TRBV12-3 or TRBV12-4 and J usage is TRBJ1-1, with D hard to call. The V end was cut by 8 bases, the J end by 4 bases, with 11 bases between. The CDR3 has 12 residues. CDR3 loop: CASGPMATEAFF. CDR3 coding DNA: TGTGCCAGCGGACCTATGGCCACTGAAGCTTTCTTT.

The chain couples TRBV11-2 to TRBJ2-7, with TRBD2 identical over 11 bases. Germline CDR1 reads SGHAT; CDR2 reads FQNNGV. The CDR3 runs to 16 residues. V shed 2 bases, J shed 6 bases, and the junction held 9 bases outside the gene matches. The CDR3 bases are TGTGCCAGCAGCTTATTAACGACTAGCGGGAAGTTCGAGCAGTACTTC. Translated, it gives CASSLLTTSGKFEQYF. Combining the CDR3 with reference TRBV11-2 and TRBJ2-7 gives the whole variable domain EAGVAQSPRYKIIEKRQSVAFWCNPISGHATLYWYQQILGQGPKLLIQFQNNGVVDDSQLPKDRFSAERLKGVDSTLKIQPAKLEDSAVYLCASSLLTTSGKFEQYFGPGTRLTVT.

This clonotype was seen many times. The chain combines TRBV6-5 with TRBJ2-7, with TRBD2 as a possible D gene (5 bases). Trimming removed 4 bases from V and 7 bases from J, with 11 bases in between. There are 12 residues in the CDR3. Germline-derived CDR1 and CDR2 are MNHEY and SVGAGI. The CDR3 nucleotides are TGTGCCAGCAGTTTTACGGGGATGGAGCAGTACTTC. Translated, it gives CASSFTGMEQYF.

This clonotype was counted at least ten times. In nucleotides, the CDR3 is TGTGCCAGCAGCCAAGATTCTACTGGGGCCAACGTCCTGACTTTC. Amino acids: CASSQDSTGANVLTF. The chain is built from TRBV3-1 and TRBJ2-6; D gene ambiguous. Trimming cost V 0 bases and J 2 bases, with 5 bases left between them. CDR3 length: 15 residues. Germline V gene lookup returns CDR1 LGHDT and CDR2 YNNKEL (reference sequence).

Concerning this clonotype: This clone may be a read error of a much larger clone one base away. V gene TRBV29-1 combines with J gene TRBJ2-5; TRBD1 is a possible D gene (6 bases). The CDR3 runs 12 residues. Germline V gene data show CDR1 as SQVTM and CDR2 as ANQGSEA. CDR3 nucleotides: TGCAGCGTCGAACAGGGCAGCGAGACCCAGCACTTC. It yields the protein CSVEQGSETQHF.

With respect to this clonotype: This may be a read error: a much more frequent sequence differs by one nucleotide. CDR3 sequence: CATSEPDMDTRYF. CDR3 nucleotide sequence: TGTGCCACCAGTGAGCCTGACATGGATACGCGGTATTTT. The chain uses TRBV24-1 and TRBJ2-3; D gene uncertain. CDR1 is KGHDR, CDR2 SFDVKD, per germline. This CDR3 comprises 13 residues.

This clonotype has at least ten counts. The chain couples TRBV24-1 to TRBJ2-3; D is undetermined. Per the germline V gene, CDR1 is KGHDR and CDR2 is SFDVKD. The germline V and J ends were trimmed by 3 bases and 4 bases, with 13 bases remaining between them. The CDR3 totals 15 residues. The CDR3 DNA follows: TGTGCCACCAGTGATCATCTAATGATCTCAGATACGCAGTATTTT. Translated: CATSDHLMISDTQYF.

The V gene is TRBV5-1, the J gene TRBJ1-1; D not certain. V shed 0 bases and J shed 5 bases, with 11 bases lying between them. Germline values: CDR1 SGHRS, CDR2 YFSETQ. The length of the CDR3 is 14 residues. The CDR3 spells CASSLDTPRTEAFF. In DNA form, the CDR3 reads TGCGCCAGCAGCTTGGATACTCCGAGGACTGAAGCTTTCTTT.

This clonotype was seen ten or more times. The junction and the germline gene differ at one end; a read error may be behind it. This rearrangement joins TRBV5-1 to TRBJ1-1, with a tentative D call TRBD1 (5 bases). Per germline, CDR1 SGHRS and CDR2 YFSETQ. The CDR3 length is 13 residues. CDR3 residues: CASSFGGRTEAFF. The CDR3 DNA reads as TGTGCCAGCAGCTTCGGGGGTCGGACTGAAGCTTTCTTT.

The rearrangement uses TRBV4-3 and TRBJ1-2; TRBD1 is a possible D gene (6 bases). Germline V gene lookup returns CDR1 LGHNA and CDR2 YSLEER. CDR3 length: 16 amino acids. With 0 bases removed from V and 4 bases from J, the gap between germline ends came to 15 bases. The chain's CDR3 is CASSQEKTGQSYGYTF. The CDR3, as DNA: TGCGCCAGCAGCCAAGAAAAAACAGGGCAATCCTATGGCTACACCTTC.

In its sample, this clonotype was seen many times. The rearrangement joins TRBV27 to TRBJ1-1; D is ambiguous. The length of the CDR3 is 16 residues. Trimming stripped 4 bases from V and 0 bases from J, with 15 bases between. The germline gives CDR1 MNHEY, CDR2 SMNVEV (reference sequence). The CDR3 DNA reads TGTGCCAGCAGTTCCCTAGACCGACTTGTGAACACTGAAGCTTTCTTT. It yields the protein CASSSLDRLVNTEAFF.

The V call is TRBV9, the J call TRBJ2-3; possible D gene TRBD2, 6 bases. V dropped 3 bases and J dropped 6 bases, with 17 bases sitting between them. CDR1 SGDLS and CDR2 YYNGEE come from the germline V gene. This CDR3 has 15 residues. The CDR3 loop reads CASSATGTPGDTQYF. The CDR3 nucleotides are TGTGCCAGCAGCGCCACCGGGACTCCCGGGGATACGCAGTATTTT.

This clonotype came up many times. CDR3 in amino acids: CASSETQLAPTDTQYF. CDR3 DNA: TGTGCCAGCTCCGAAACCCAGCTAGCTCCCACAGATACGCAGTATTTT. The rearrangement joins TRBV9 to TRBJ2-3, with D tentatively TRBD2 (5 bases). Trimming removed 7 bases at V and 2 bases at J, with 20 bases between. CDR1 is SGDLS and CDR2 is YYNGEE in the germline V gene. The length of the CDR3 is 16 residues.

The chain has TRBV11-3 and TRBJ2-3; 8 nucleotides match TRBD1. The CDR3 is 16 residues long. Germline CDR1 SGHNT, CDR2 YENEEA. Trimming took 3 bases from V and 3 from J; bases not matched to a gene: 8. CDR3 coding DNA: TGTGCCAGCAGCTTGGCGGACAGGGACGGTACAGATACGCAGTATTTT. Residues: CASSLADRDGTDTQYF.

This clonotype was counted a few times. This sequence joins TRBV20-1 and TRBJ1-1; D is perhaps TRBD1 (6 bases). With 5 bases removed from V and 2 bases from J, the gap between germline ends came to 27 bases. The CDR3 covers 18 residues. Germline loops: CDR1 DFQATT, CDR2 SNEGSKA (reference sequence). The CDR3 sequence is CSALRLGTTGGLNTEAFF. DNA for the CDR3: TGCAGTGCTCTTCGACTAGGGACAACCGGGGGGTTAAACACTGAAGCTTTCTTT.

In its sample, this clonotype was seen many times. J is TRBJ2-4 and V is TRBV5-6; D is unclear. CDR3 length equals 17 residues. Germline CDR1 and CDR2: SGHDT and YYEEEE. With 0 bases removed from V and 0 bases from J, the gap between germline ends came to 13 bases. DNA of the CDR3: TGTGCCAGCAGCTTGGCCAATTTAAGCCTAGCCAAAAACATTCAGTACTTC. It codes for CASSLANLSLAKNIQYF.

This clonotype was seen ten or more times. The chain carries TRBV2 and TRBJ2-7, with D possibly TRBD1 on 5 matching bases. V was clipped by 7 bases and J by 5 bases, with 12 bases between them. Germline V gene data show CDR1 as SNHLY and CDR2 as FYNNEI. This CDR3 spans 12 amino acids. DNA for the CDR3: TGTGCCAGCAATCCAGGGCCCAACGAGCAGTACTTC. Translated: CASNPGPNEQYF.

In this sample, this clonotype turned up many times. V gene TRBV6-1 combines with J gene TRBJ2-7; TRBD2 matches at 10 bases. This CDR3 contains 15 residues. The V gene's germline CDR1 is MNHNS and CDR2 SASEGT. With V trimmed by 5 bases and J by 1 base, 5 bases remained unmatched. CDR3 nucleotides: TGTGCCAGCAGTAAAACAGCGGGAGGGTCCTACGAGCAGTACTTC. This sequence encodes CASSKTAGGSYEQYF.

This clonotype was observed at least ten times. The chain uses TRBV2 and TRBJ2-7, with unresolved D. CDR1 is SNHLY and CDR2 is FYNNEI in the germline V gene. This CDR3 region has 13 residues. V gave up 4 bases and J gave up 2 bases, with 9 bases separating them. CDR3 in DNA: TGTGCCAGCAGTGTCCGTACGGCCTACGAGCAGTACTTC. Protein product: CASSVRTAYEQYF. The full variable domain, in which reference TRBV2 and TRBJ2-7 provide the parts outside the CDR3, is EPEVTQTPSHQVTQMGQEVILRCVPISNHLYFYWYRQILGQKVEFLVSFYNNEISEKSEIFDDQFSVERPDGSNFTLKIRSTKLEDSAMYFCASSVRTAYEQYFGPGTRLTVT.

This clonotype was seen many times. This chain connects TRBV6-2 or TRBV6-3 to TRBJ1-1; no clear D gene. CDR3 length equals 12 residues. Trimming shortened V by 11 bases and J by 4 bases, and 14 bases separated the two germline ends. Germline CDR1 is MNHEY and CDR2 is SVGEGT. The CDR3 is CAPRTEGTEAFF. CDR3 DNA sequence: TGTGCCCCTAGGACGGAGGGCACTGAAGCTTTCTTT.

The chain uses TRBV28 and TRBJ1-1; weak D call: TRBD1 (6 bases). The germline V and J ends were trimmed by 5 bases and 0 bases, with 19 bases remaining between them. The CDR3 totals 17 residues. The germline gives CDR1 MDHEN, CDR2 SYDVKM. Written as DNA, the CDR3 is TGTGCCAGCAGTCCTCGGGGCAGGGGTCCCATGAACACTGAAGCTTTCTTT. This translates into CASSPRGRGPMNTEAFF.

Concerning this clonotype: Since a much larger clone is just one base distant, this may be a read error. The chain is built from TRBV9 and TRBJ1-5; no reliable D call. The CDR3 consists of 13 residues. Germline V gives CDR1 SGDLS, CDR2 YYNGEE. CDR3 sequence reads: CASAPGNNQPQRF. The CDR3 nucleotides are TGTGCCAGCGCCCCGGGGAACAATCAGCCCCAGCGTTTT.

This rearrangement joins TRBV24-1 to TRBJ2-1, with 9 bases identical to TRBD1. The CDR3 runs to 18 residues. The junction had 12 bases not matched to a gene; V was cut back by 0 bases and J by 7 bases. Germline V lookup: CDR1 KGHDR, CDR2 SFDVKD. This CDR3 is CATSDLDDPGTGRNEQFF. CDR3 bases: TGTGCCACCAGTGATTTGGACGACCCCGGGACAGGGCGGAATGAGCAGTTCTTC.

This clonotype turned up a few times. The chain recombines TRBV28 with TRBJ2-5; D may be TRBD2 (5 bases). Germline V CDR1 and CDR2: MDHEN, SYDVKM. V was trimmed by 7 bases and J by 4 bases, leaving 16 bases between them. The CDR3 loop spans 14 amino acids. CDR3 in DNA: TGTGCCAGCACTCCGGGGAGTTCGGGAGAGACCCAGTACTTC. It yields the protein CASTPGSSGETQYF.

This clonotype was observed at least ten times. This rearrangement joins TRBV7-9 to TRBJ2-3; D possibly uses TRBD1 or TRBD2 (5 bases each). With 3 bases removed from V and 1 base from J, the gap between germline ends came to 8 bases. CDR3 length: 14 residues. Germline V gene lookup returns CDR1 SEHNR and CDR2 FQNEAQ (reference sequence). For the CDR3, the DNA is TGTGCCAGCAGCTTGATGGGGGGCACAGATACGCAGTATTTT. As protein: CASSLMGGTDTQYF.

Turning to this clonotype: Given a much more abundant clone one base away, this may be a read error. V and J are TRBV19 and TRBJ1-5, with D tentatively TRBD1 (6 bases). Germline CDR1 reads LNHDA; CDR2 reads SQIVND (reference sequence). This CDR3 contains 16 residues. The CDR3 sequence: CASNIARGRSNQPQHF. The CDR3 region has the DNA TGTGCCAGTAATATAGCCAGGGGACGTAGCAATCAGCCCCAGCATTTT.

This clonotype has ten or more counts. The V call is TRBV7-2, the J call TRBJ2-5, with unresolved D. V was clipped by 5 bases and J by 5 bases, with 9 bases between them. The CDR3 loop spans 12 amino acids. Germline-derived CDR1 and CDR2 are SGHTA and FQGNSA. Written as DNA, the CDR3 is TGTGCCAGCAGCCCACTAACGGAGACCCAGTACTTC. Its protein product is CASSPLTETQYF.

This clonotype was recorded a few times. V usage is TRBV20-1 and J usage is TRBJ1-2, with D perhaps TRBD1 (5 bases). V lost 0 bases, J lost 3 bases, and 14 bases lay in between. The CDR3 is made up of 15 amino acids. Per germline, CDR1 DFQATT and CDR2 SNEGSKA (reference sequence). CDR3 in amino acids: CSAREFRGADYGYTF. CDR3 DNA: TGCAGTGCTAGAGAGTTTAGGGGTGCTGACTATGGCTACACCTTC.

Remarks on this clonotype: One junction end disagrees with the germline gene, perhaps due to a read error. This chain uses TRBV24-1 with TRBJ2-5; TRBD1 aligns across 7 bases. The germline V gene encodes CDR1 KGHDR and CDR2 SFDVKD. The CDR3 has 17 amino acids. The CDR3 loop is CATSNGGQLLYQEAQYF. CDR3 DNA: TGTGCCACCAGTAATGGGGGACAGCTTTTGTACCAAGAGGCCCAGTACTTC.